This T cell receptor (beta chain) was obtained from a study of blood T cell repertoires in COVID-19. Overall study context: T cells, B-cell-depleted T cells, or PBMCs provided the cDNA or gDNA that served as material.

As originally analysed: Amplification from reference gene primers served as the basis for estimated nucleated cell counts. TCRdb's table, derived via immunoSEQ multiplex PCR, lists solely in-frame clones and lacks some. Clone size and the V and J calls come from that table; the DNA yielded D and trimming. The repertoire holds some 110,000 clones, with around 74% as singletons. V lost 4 bases to trimming and J lost 5 bases; unmatched junction nucleotides: 5. The CDR3 contains 14 residues. Germline V CDR1 and CDR2: SGHAT, FQNNGV. The chain couples TRBV11-2 to TRBJ2-7; 10 positions match TRBD1. The origin of this receptor is a woman in her 70s with acute or convalescent COVID-19. The sequenced sample was peripheral blood. The CDR3 DNA follows: TGTGCCAGCAGCTGGTCCGGACAGGGGGACGAGCAGTACTTC. Protein product: CASSWSGQGDEQYF.